This T cell receptor beta chain was sequenced in a study of cytomegalovirus exposure and HLA in healthy donors. This clone was detected a few times. Its antigen is still unknown. Study-level points and caveats: Association of 15,000 to 20,000 TCR beta sequences with HLA alleles was found at 0.05 false discovery rate in a later analysis. TCR beta V segments were, for the most part, productive about 87% or about 30% of the time in an earlier analysis.

The CDR3 consists of 15 residues. CDR1 and CDR2 (germline): MNHEY, SMNVEV (reference sequence). Deletions cut 5 bases from V and 2 bases from J, with 12 bases between. PCR employed 60 Vbeta and 13 Jbeta primers. Sequencing used immunoSEQ multiplex PCR; TCRdb keeps in-frame clones, though not all of them. Among more than 150,000 clones, roughly 74% were seen once, and the ten largest hold approximately 6%. Donors sampled were nominally healthy, though unrecorded immune exposures were likely. The clonotype comes from a woman aged 25 to 39 in good health and CMV-seropositive. This chain connects TRBV27 to TRBJ2-2; D is perhaps TRBD2 (6 bases). Material: PBMCs. DNA for the CDR3: TGTGCCAGCAGTCTTCTAGCGTCAAACACCGGGGAGCTGTTTTTT. Amino acids: CASSLLASNTGELFF.